The sequence of this T cell receptor beta chain was determined in a study of cytotoxic CD8 clonotypes in ibrutinib-treated CLL. Points from the study as a whole: Higher circulating CD8+ T-cell counts strongly accompanied higher baseline clonality, above age-matched healthy donors.

As regards this clone: Its antigen is still unknown.

With sequencing, the targeted depth ranged from 1 in 200,000 to 1 in 1 million T cells. Profiled with immunoSEQ multiplex PCR; TCRdb holds only in-frame clones, not every one. The repertoire holds 150,000 to 200,000 clones, with 70% to 85% as singletons. V lost 7 bases, J lost 0 bases, and 15 bases lay in between. This CDR3 contains 15 residues. Germline V gene sequence: CDR1 MGHRA, CDR2 YSYEKL. The sequence was obtained from a human donor with chronic lymphocytic leukemia. Sample: PBMCs, taken after 12 months of ibrutinib treatment. The rearrangement links TRBV4-1 to TRBJ1-1; a weak D match, TRBD1 (5 bases). The CDR3 loop is CASTSRGSMNTEAFF. The CDR3 nucleotides are TGCGCCAGCACTTCACGGGGGTCTATGAACACTGAAGCTTTCTTT.